This T cell receptor beta chain comes out of a study of blood T cell repertoires in COVID-19. The V segment lost 4 bases and the J segment 3 bases; nucleotides outside the gene matches: 7. CDR1 and CDR2 from the germline V gene are SGHNT and YYREEE (reference sequence). This CDR3 has 16 residues. Method: immunoSEQ multiplex PCR; TCRdb's copy keeps in-frame clones and lacks some. The table shows about 180,000 clones, with 65% to 90% occurring only once. What was sequenced was peripheral blood. This sequence originates from a man aged 45-65 years with active or convalescent COVID-19. The V gene is TRBV5-4, the J gene TRBJ2-1; 10 bases agree with TRBD1. CDR3 sequence (DNA): TGTGCCAGCAGCCCCGGCGGGACAGGGGTCTACAATGAGCAGTTCTTC. Translation gives CASSPGGTGVYNEQFF.